Sequencing of this TCR beta chain was carried out in a study of HIV-infected patients and healthy controls. MiXCR, applied by TCRdb to the 5' RACE reads, yields one record per CDR3 protein. There are roughly 20,000 distinct CDR3 sequences in the sample; less than 20% occur only once, and roughly a quarter lies in the top ten. This clonotype was observed many times. CDR1 SGHTA and CDR2 FQGTGA come from the germline V gene. This CDR3 is built from 13 residues. V lost 4 bases, J lost 5 bases, and 9 bases lay in between. The receptor's source is a human donor in good health. What was sequenced was CD8+ T cells from blood. The V and J genes are TRBV7-3 and TRBJ2-1; no clear D gene. CDR3 sequence: CASSSNRNNEQFF. CDR3 nucleotides: TGTGCCAGCAGCTCTAACCGTAACAATGAGCAGTTCTTC.